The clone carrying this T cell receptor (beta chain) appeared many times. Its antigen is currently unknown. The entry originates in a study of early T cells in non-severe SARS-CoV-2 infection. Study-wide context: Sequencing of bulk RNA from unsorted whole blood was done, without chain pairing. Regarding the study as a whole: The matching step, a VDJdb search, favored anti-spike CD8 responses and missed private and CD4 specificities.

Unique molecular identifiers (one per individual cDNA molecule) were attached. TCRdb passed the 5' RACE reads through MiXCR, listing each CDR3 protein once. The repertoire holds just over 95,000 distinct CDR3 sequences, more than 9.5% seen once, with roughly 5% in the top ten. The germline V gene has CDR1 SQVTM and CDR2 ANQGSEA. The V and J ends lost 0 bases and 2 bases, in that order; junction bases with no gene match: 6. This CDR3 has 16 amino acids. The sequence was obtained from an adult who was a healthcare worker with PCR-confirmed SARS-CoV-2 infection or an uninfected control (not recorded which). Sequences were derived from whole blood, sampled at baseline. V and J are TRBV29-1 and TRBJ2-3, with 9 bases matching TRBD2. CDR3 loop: CSVEDLSGGPTDTQYF. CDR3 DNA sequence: TGCAGCGTTGAAGATCTCAGCGGGGGGCCCACAGATACGCAGTATTTT.